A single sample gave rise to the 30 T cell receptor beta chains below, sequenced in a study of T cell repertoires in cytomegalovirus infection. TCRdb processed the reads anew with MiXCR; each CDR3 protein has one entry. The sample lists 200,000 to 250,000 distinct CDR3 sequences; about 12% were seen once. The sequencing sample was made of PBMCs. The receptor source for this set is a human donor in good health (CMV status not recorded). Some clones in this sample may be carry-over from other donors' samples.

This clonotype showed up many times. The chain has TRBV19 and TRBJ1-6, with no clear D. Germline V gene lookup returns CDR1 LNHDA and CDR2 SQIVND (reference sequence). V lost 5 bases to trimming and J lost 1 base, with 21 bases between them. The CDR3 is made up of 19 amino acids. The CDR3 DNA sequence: TGTGCCAGTAGTTCATCACTGGTCATGGGTAGATCCTATAATTCACCCCTCCACTTT. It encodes CASSSSLVMGRSYNSPLHF. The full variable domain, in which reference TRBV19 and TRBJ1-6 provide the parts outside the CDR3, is DGGITQSPKYLFRKEGQNVTLSCEQNLNHDAMYWYRQDPGQGLRLIYYSQIVNDFQKGDIAEGYSVSREKKESFPLTVTSAQKNPTAFYLCASSSSLVMGRSYNSPLHFGNGTRLTVT.

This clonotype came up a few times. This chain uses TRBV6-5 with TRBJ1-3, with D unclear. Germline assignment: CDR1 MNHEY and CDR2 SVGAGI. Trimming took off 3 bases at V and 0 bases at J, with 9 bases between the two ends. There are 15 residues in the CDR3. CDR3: CASSYVRSSGNTIYF. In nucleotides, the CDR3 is TGTGCCAGCAGTTATGTCCGGAGCTCTGGAAACACCATATATTTT.

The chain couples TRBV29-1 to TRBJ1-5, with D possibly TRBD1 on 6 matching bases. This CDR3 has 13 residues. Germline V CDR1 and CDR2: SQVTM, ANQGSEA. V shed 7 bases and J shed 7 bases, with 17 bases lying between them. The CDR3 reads CSAGWDKKQPQHF. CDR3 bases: TGCAGCGCTGGTTGGGACAAAAAACAGCCCCAGCATTTT.

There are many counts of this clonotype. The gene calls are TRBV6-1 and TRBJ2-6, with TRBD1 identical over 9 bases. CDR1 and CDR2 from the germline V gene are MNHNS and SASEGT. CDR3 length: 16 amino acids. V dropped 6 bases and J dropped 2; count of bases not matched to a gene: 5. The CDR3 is CASSLGTGPGANVLTF. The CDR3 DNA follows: TGTGCCAGCAGCCTGGGGACAGGGCCTGGGGCCAACGTCCTGACTTTC.

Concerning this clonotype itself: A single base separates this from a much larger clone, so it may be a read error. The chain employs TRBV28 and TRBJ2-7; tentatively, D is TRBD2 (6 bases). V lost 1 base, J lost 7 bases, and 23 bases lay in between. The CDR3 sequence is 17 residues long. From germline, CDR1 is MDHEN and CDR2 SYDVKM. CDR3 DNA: TGTGCCAGCAGTTTATTTCCACGAGGACTAACGTTGGGGGAGCAGTACTTC. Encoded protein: CASSLFPRGLTLGEQYF. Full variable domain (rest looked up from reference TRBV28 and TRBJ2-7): DVKVTQSSRYLVKRTGEKVFLECVQDMDHENMFWYRQDPGLGLRLIYFSYDVKMKEKGDIPEGYSVSREKKERFSLILESASTNQTSMYLCASSLFPRGLTLGEQYFGPGTRLTVT.

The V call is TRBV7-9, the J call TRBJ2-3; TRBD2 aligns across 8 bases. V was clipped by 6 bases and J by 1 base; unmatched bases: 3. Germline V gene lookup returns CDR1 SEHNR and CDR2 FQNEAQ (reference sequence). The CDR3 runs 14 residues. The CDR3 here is CASRPLAGTDTQYF. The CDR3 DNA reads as TGTGCCAGCAGACCACTAGCGGGCACAGATACGCAGTATTTT.

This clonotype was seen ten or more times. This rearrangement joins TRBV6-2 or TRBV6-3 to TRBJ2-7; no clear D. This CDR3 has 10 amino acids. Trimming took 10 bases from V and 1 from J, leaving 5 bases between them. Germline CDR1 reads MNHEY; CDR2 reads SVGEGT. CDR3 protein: CATMSYEQYF. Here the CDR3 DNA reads TGTGCCACTATGTCCTACGAGCAGTACTTC.

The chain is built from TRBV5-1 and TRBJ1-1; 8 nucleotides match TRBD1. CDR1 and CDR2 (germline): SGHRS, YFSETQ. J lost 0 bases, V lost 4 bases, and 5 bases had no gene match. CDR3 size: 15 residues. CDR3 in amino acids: CASSGNRGMNTEAFF. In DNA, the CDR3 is TGCGCCAGCAGCGGCAACAGGGGGATGAACACTGAAGCTTTCTTT. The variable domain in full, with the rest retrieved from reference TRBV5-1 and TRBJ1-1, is KAGVTQTPRYLIKTRGQQVTLSCSPISGHRSVSWYQQTPGQGLQFLFEYFSETQRNKGNFPGRFSGRQFSNSRSEMNVSTLELGDSALYLCASSGNRGMNTEAFFGQGTRLTVV.

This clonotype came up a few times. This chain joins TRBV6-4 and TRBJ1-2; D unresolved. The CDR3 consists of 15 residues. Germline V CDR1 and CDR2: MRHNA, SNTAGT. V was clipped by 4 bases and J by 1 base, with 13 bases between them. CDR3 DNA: TGTGCCAGCAGTGTAAACGGGGTAAATAACTATGGCTACACCTTC. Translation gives CASSVNGVNNYGYTF.

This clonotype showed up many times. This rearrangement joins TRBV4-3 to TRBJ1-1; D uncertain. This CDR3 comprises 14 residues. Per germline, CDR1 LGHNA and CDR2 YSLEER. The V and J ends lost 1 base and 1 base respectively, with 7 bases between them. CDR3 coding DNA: TGCGCCAGCAGCCAAGCCCGCTCGAACACTGAAGCTTTCTTT. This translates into CASSQARSNTEAFF.

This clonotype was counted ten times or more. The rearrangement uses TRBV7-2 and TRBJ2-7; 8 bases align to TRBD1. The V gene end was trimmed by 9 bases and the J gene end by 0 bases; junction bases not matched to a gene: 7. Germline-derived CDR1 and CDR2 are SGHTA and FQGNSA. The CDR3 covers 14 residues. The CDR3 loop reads CASTGTGSSYEQYF. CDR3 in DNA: TGTGCCAGTACCGGGACAGGCAGCTCCTACGAGCAGTACTTC.

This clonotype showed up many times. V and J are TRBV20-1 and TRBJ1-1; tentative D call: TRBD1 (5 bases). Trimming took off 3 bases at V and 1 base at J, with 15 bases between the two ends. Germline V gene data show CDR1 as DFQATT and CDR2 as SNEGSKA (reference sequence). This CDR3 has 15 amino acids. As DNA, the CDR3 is TGCAGTGCTAGCTTGGGGCCATCCTGGAACACTGAAGCTTTCTTT. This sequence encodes CSASLGPSWNTEAFF.

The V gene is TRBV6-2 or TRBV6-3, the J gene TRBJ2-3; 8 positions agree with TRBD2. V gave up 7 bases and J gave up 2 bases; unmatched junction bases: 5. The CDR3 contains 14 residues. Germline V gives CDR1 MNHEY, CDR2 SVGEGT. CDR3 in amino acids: CASTIAGLTDTQYF. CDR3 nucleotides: TGTGCCAGCACCATAGCGGGACTCACAGATACGCAGTATTTT.

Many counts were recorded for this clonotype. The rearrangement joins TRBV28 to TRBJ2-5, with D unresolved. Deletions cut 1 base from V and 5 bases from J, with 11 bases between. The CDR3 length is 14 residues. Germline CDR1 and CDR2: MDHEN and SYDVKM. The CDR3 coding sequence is TGTGCCAGCAGTTTATCCCGCCAGAGGGAGACCCAGTACTTC. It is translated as CASSLSRQRETQYF.

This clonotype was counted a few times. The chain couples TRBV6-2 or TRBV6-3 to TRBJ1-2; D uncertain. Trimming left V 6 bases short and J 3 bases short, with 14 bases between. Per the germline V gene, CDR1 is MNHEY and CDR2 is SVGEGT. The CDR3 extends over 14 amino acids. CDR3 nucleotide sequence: TGTGCCAGCAGCCTTCGACTCCTCGACTATGGCTACACCTTC. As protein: CASSLRLLDYGYTF.

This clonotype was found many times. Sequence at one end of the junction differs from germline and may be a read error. The CDR3 DNA sequence: TGTGCCAGCAGCGAAGACAGAAACTATGGCTACACCTTC. As protein: CASSEDRNYGYTF. This chain uses TRBV6-1 with TRBJ1-2; possible D gene TRBD1, 5 bases. CDR3 length equals 13 residues. Germline V gives CDR1 MNHNS, CDR2 SASEGT.

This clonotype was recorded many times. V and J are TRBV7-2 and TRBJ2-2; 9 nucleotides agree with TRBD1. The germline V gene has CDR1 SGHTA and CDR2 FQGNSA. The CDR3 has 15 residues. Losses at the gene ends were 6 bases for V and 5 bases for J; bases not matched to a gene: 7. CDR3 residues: CASRSDRGDTGELFF. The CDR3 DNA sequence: TGTGCCAGCAGATCGGACAGGGGAGATACCGGGGAGCTGTTTTTT.

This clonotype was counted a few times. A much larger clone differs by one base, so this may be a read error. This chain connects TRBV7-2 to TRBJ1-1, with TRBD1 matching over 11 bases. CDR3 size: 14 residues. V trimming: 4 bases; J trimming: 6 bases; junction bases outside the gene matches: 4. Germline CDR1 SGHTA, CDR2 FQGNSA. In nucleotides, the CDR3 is TGTGCCAGCAGCTCGGGACAGGGGGAATCTGAAGCTTTCTTT. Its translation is CASSSGQGESEAFF.

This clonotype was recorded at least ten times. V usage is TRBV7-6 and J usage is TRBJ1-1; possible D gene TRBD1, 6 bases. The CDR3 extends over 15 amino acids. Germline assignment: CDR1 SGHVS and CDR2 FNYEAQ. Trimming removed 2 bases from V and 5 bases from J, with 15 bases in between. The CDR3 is CASSLQGSGLTEAFF. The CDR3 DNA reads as TGTGCCAGCAGCTTACAGGGGAGCGGATTAACTGAAGCTTTCTTT. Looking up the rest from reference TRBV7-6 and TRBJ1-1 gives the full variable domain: GAGVSQSPRYKVTKRGQDVALRCDPISGHVSLYWYRQALGQGPEFLTYFNYEAQQDKSGLPNDRFSAERPEGSISTLTIQRTEQRDSAMYRCASSLQGSGLTEAFFGQGTRLTVV.

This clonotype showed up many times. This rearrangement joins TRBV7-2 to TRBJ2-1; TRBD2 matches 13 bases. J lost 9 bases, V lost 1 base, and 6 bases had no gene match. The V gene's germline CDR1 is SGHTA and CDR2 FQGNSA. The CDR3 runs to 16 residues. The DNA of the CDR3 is TGTGCCAGCAGCTTAGATCGGACTAGCGGGGGCTCTGAGCAGTTCTTC. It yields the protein CASSLDRTSGGSEQFF.

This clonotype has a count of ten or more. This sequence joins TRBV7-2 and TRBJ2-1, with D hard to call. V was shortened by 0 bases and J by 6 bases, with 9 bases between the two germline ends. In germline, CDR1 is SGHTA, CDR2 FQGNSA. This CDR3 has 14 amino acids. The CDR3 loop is CASSLAVAFNEQFF. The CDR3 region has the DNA TGTGCCAGCAGCTTAGCGGTGGCTTTCAATGAGCAGTTCTTC.

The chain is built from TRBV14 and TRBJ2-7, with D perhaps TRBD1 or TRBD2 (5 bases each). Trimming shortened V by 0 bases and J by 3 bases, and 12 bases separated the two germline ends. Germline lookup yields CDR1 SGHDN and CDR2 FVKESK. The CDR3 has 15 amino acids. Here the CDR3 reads CASSQDHGANYEQYF. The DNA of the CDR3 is TGTGCCAGCAGCCAAGATCACGGGGCCAACTACGAGCAGTACTTC.

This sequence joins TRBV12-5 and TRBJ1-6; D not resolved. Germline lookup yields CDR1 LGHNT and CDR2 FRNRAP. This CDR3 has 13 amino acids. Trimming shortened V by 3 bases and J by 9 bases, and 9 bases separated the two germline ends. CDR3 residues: CASGFSTASPLHF. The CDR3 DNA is TGTGCTAGTGGTTTTTCGACGGCTTCACCCCTCCACTTT.

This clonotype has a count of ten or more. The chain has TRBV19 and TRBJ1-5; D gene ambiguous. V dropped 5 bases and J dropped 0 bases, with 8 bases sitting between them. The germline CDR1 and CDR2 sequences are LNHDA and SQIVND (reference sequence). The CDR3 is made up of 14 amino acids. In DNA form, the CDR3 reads TGTGCCAGTAGTGGGCAAACTAGCAATCAGCCCCAGCATTTT. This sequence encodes CASSGQTSNQPQHF.

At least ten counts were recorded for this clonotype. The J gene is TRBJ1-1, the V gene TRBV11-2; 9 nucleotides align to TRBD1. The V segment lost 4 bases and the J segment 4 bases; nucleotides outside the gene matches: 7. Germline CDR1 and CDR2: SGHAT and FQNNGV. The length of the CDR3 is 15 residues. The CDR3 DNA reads TGTGCCAGCAGCTCCGCCGGACAGGGGATCACTGAAGCTTTCTTT. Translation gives CASSSAGQGITEAFF.

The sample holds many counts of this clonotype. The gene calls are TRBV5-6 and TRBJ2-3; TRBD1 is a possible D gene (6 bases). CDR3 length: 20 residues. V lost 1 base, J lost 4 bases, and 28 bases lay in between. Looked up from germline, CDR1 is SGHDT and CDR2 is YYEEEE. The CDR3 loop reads CASSLSPQGQRWDFADTQYF. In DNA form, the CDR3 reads TGTGCCAGCAGCTTGTCCCCCCAGGGGCAGAGGTGGGATTTTGCAGATACGCAGTATTTT.

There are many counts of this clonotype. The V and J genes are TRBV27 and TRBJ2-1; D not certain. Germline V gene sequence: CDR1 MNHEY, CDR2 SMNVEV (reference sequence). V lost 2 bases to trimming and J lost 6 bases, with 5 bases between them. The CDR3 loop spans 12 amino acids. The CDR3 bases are TGTGCCAGCAGTTTAGGTGCCAATGAGCAGTTCTTC. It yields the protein CASSLGANEQFF.

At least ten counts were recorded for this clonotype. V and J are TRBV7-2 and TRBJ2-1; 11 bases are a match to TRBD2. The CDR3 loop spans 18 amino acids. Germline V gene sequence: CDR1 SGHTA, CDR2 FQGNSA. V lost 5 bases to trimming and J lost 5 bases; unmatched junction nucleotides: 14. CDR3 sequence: CASSRENLLAGANNEQFF. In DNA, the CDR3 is TGTGCCAGCAGCCGCGAAAACTTACTAGCGGGGGCGAACAATGAGCAGTTCTTC.

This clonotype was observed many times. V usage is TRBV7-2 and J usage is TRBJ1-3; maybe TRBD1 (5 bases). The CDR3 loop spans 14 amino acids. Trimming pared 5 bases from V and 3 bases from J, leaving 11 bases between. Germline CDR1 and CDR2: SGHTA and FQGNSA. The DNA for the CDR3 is TGTGCCAGCAGCCAACAGGAGAATGGAAACACCATATATTTT. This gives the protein CASSQQENGNTIYF.

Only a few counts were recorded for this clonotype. The CDR3 is CSVEGSDDEQYF. CDR3 nucleotide sequence: TGCAGCGTTGAAGGGTCTGATGATGAGCAGTACTTC. V and J are TRBV29-1 and TRBJ2-7; D gene ambiguous. Germline V gene data show CDR1 as SQVTM and CDR2 as ANQGSEA. This CDR3 is built from 12 residues. V gave up 1 base and J gave up 7 bases, with 11 bases separating them.